The rows below give T cell receptor beta chains drawn from one sample of a study of blood T cells in healthy people across ages. TCRdb reprocessed the 5' RACE reads with MiXCR, giving one entry per CDR3 protein. The sample has 590,000 or so distinct CDR3 sequences; around 31% are singletons. The specimen sequenced was blood. The receptor source for this set is a woman aged 80 or over in good health. Each CDR3 is given with its conserved first and last residue. The D gene is left open where the match is weak. Expanded clones get a size class; other rows say once, few or many, or leave the size out.

TRBJ1-2	-	TRBD1	TRBV30	TGTGCCTGGAGCTTGACAGGGCTGGGGGACTATGGCTACACCTTC	CAWSLTGLGDYGYTF
TRBJ1-6	many	-	TRBV25-1	TGTGCCAGCACCCGCACAGGGACTCGTAATTCACCCCTCCACTTT	CASTRTGTRNSPLHF
TRBJ2-1	many	TRBD2	TRBV20-1	TGCAGTGCCACCAGACTAGCGGGGGGGGGCTTGGATGAGCAGTTCTTC	CSATRLAGGGLDEQFF
TRBJ2-3	-	TRBD2	TRBV6-1	TGTGCCAGCAGCCCCCGTCGAGGAGCGGGAGTCCACACAGATACGCAGTATTTT	CASSPRRGAGVHTDTQYF
TRBJ1-4	-	TRBD1	TRBV4-3	TGCGCCAGCAGCCAAGATCCCCCCGGACAGGGGGCTAATGAAAAACTGTTTTTT	CASSQDPPGQGANEKLFF
TRBJ2-5	many	-	TRBV20-1	TGCAGTGCTAGTCTCCCGGGGCAGGGGACCCAGTACTTC	CSASLPGQGTQYF
TRBJ2-1	-	-	TRBV20-1	TGCAGTGCTCGTGTCTGGGGACATATCTACAATGAGCAGTTCTTC	CSARVWGHIYNEQFF
TRBJ1-5	many	-	TRBV7-2	TGTGCCAGCAGCTTCCGGAATCAGCCCCAGCATTTT	CASSFRNQPQHF
TRBJ2-3	many	TRBD2	TRBV7-3	TGTGCCAGCAGCTTGGCGTTCTCGGCTAGCGGGGGGAGATCTAGCACAGATACGCAGTATTTT	CASSLAFSASGGRSSTDTQYF
TRBJ2-1	-	TRBD2	TRBV5-1	TGCGCCAGCAGCTTGGGAACGGGAGGGTATGAGCAGTTCTTC	CASSLGTGGYEQFF
TRBJ2-3	many	-	TRBV20-1	TGCAGTGCGGGGCGCGGCACAGATACGCAGTATTTT	CSAGRGTDTQYF
TRBJ1-2	-	-	TRBV28	TGTGCCGCGCAGACCCGGGGGAGCTCTAACTATGGCTACACCTTC	CAAQTRGSSNYGYTF
TRBJ2-1	few	TRBD2	TRBV12-3/TRBV12-4	TGTGTCAGCAGAAGTTTGGGAGCGGGGGGGCTGAATGAGCAGTTCTTC	CVSRSLGAGGLNEQFF
TRBJ1-1	many	-	TRBV7-2	TGTGCCAGCAGCGTAGACAGATACACTGAAGCTTTCTTT	CASSVDRYTEAFF
TRBJ2-1	-	-	TRBV3-1	TGTGCCAGCAGCCAGTGGGGCCTAAATGAGCAGTTCTTC	CASSQWGLNEQFF
TRBJ2-7	many	-	TRBV3-1	TGTGCCAGCAGCCAAGACAGGGGTTCCTACGAGCAGTACTTC	CASSQDRGSYEQYF
TRBJ2-1	many	TRBD2	TRBV5-1	TGCGCCAGCAGCCGACTAGCGGGGGTCCCCTCCTACAATGAGCAGTTCTTC	CASSRLAGVPSYNEQFF
TRBJ2-5	many	TRBD1	TRBV18	TGTGCCAGCTCACCGGGCCCGACAGGGCAAGAGACCCAGTACTTC	CASSPGPTGQETQYF
TRBJ2-1	-	TRBD1	TRBV29-1	TGCGGGAAAACAGGGGGTGTTTCAAATGAGCAGTTCTTC	CGKTGGVSNEQFF
TRBJ1-2	-	TRBD1	TRBV12-3/TRBV12-4	TGTGCCAGCAGAAGTTCAGGGGGGGTCTATGGCTACACCTTC	CASRSSGGVYGYTF
TRBJ2-3	many	-	TRBV6-2/TRBV6-3	TGTGCCAGCAGTTACTCTGGGCTAGCGTTTGGCACAGATACGCAGTATTTT	CASSYSGLAFGTDTQYF
TRBJ1-6	many	TRBD1	TRBV4-1	TGCGCCAGCAGGGGGGGCCGGACAGGGTGGAATTCACCCCTCCACTTT	CASRGGRTGWNSPLHF
TRBJ2-3	-	-	TRBV20-1	TGCAGTGCTAGTGGGGGGACGGCTAGCACAGATACGCAGTATTTT	CSASGGTASTDTQYF
TRBJ1-4	many	TRBD1	TRBV6-5	TGTGCCAGCAGTTTTGGGGCAGGGGGCCGGGAAAAACTGTTTTTT	CASSFGAGGREKLFF
TRBJ2-5	many	-	TRBV15	TGTGCCACCAGTGGGGGGGAGACCCAGTACTTC	CATSGGETQYF
TRBJ1-2	-	-	TRBV4-3	TGCGCCAGCAGCCAAGAAGTCCAGACTAACTATGGCTACACCTTC	CASSQEVQTNYGYTF
TRBJ1-6	-	-	TRBV12-5	TGTGCTAGTGGTTTAAATTCACCCCTCCACTTT	CASGLNSPLHF
TRBJ2-5	many	-	TRBV27	TGTGCCAGCAGTTTAAACTTCCAAGAGACCCAGTACTTC	CASSLNFQETQYF
TRBJ2-1	many	-	TRBV4-2	TGTGCCAGCAGCCCCACGAGGGATATTAGTGAGCAGTTCTTC	CASSPTRDISEQFF
TRBJ2-3	-	-	TRBV20-1	TGCAGTGCTAGAGATGGGGGGCGGGGATACACAGATACGCAGTATTTT	CSARDGGRGYTDTQYF
TRBJ1-2	few	TRBD1	TRBV6-1	TGTGCCAGCACCGGGACAGTGTCCAACTATGGCTACACCTTC	CASTGTVSNYGYTF
TRBJ1-4	few	-	TRBV21-1	TGTGCCAGCAGCAAGGAGCAAACCTCCCCAACTAATGAAAAACTGTTTTTT	CASSKEQTSPTNEKLFF
TRBJ1-5	few	TRBD1	TRBV5-5	TGTGCCAGCAGCCGGACAGGGAGGGATCAGCCCCAGCATTTT	CASSRTGRDQPQHF
TRBJ2-7	many	-	TRBV24-1	TGTGCCACCAGTGACCACACACAAGGGACCTACGAGCAGTACTTC	CATSDHTQGTYEQYF
TRBJ2-3	many	TRBD2	TRBV6-2/TRBV6-3	TGTGCCAGCAGTTACTGGACTAGCGGAACAGATACGCAGTATTTT	CASSYWTSGTDTQYF
TRBJ2-7	-	TRBD1	TRBV5-1	TGCGCCAGCAGGGAGACAGGGGCGTACGAGCAGTACTTC	CASRETGAYEQYF
TRBJ2-1	many	TRBD2	TRBV24-1	TGTGCCACCAGTGATTTGCGCGGGGGGTCCTACAATGAGCAGTTCTTC	CATSDLRGGSYNEQFF
TRBJ2-1	-	TRBD2	TRBV20-1	TGCAGTGCTAGACCCTCTCTAGCGGGATACACGTTCTTC	CSARPSLAGYTFF
TRBJ2-1	many	-	TRBV4-1	TGCGCCAGCAGCCAAGAGGCGGGTCCGGGGGCGCGGTACAATGAGCAGTTCTTC	CASSQEAGPGARYNEQFF
TRBJ2-1	once	TRBD2	TRBV6-2/TRBV6-3	TGTGCCAGCGAAGGGGGTACCAGCGGGGGGTTCAATGAGCAGTTCTTC	CASEGGTSGGFNEQFF
TRBJ2-7	many	TRBD1	TRBV20-1	TGCAGTGCTAGAGATGTGGCAGGGGGCTCCTACGAGCAGTACTTC	CSARDVAGGSYEQYF
TRBJ1-5	many	TRBD1	TRBV12-3/TRBV12-4	TGTGCCAGCAGTCTTCAGGGGGGGCCCCAGCATTTT	CASSLQGGPQHF
TRBJ2-1	-	-	TRBV7-2	TGTGCCAGCAGCTTAACCCGGGGTTCCTACGAGCAGTTCTTC	CASSLTRGSYEQFF
TRBJ2-1	-	-	TRBV7-3	TGTGCCAGCAGCTTAACGGGGTCGGTAGCGGAGAACAATGAGCAGTTCTTC	CASSLTGSVAENNEQFF
TRBJ2-1	few	-	TRBV7-9	TGTGCCAGCAGCATGGTAGGGGGGGGGCTGGATGAGCAGTTCTTC	CASSMVGGGLDEQFF
TRBJ2-7	many	-	TRBV12-3/TRBV12-4	TGTGCCAGCAACTCAGCGGCCTGGGGAAACGAGCAGTACTTC	CASNSAAWGNEQYF
TRBJ1-2	many	-	TRBV5-1	TGCGCCAGCAGCACAACCGGGACCGAGAACTATGGCTACACCTTC	CASSTTGTENYGYTF
TRBJ2-7	-	TRBD2	TRBV30	TGTGCCTGGAGTCCGGGACTAGAAGCCGAGCAGTACTTC	CAWSPGLEAEQYF
TRBJ2-2	few	TRBD1	TRBV5-1	TGCGCCAGCAGCTTGGGAGAGGGACAGTTCACCGGGGAGCTGTTTTTT	CASSLGEGQFTGELFF
TRBJ2-5	-	-	TRBV20-1	TGCAGTGCTATAAGACACCTCCAAGAGACCCAGTACTTC	CSAIRHLQETQYF
TRBJ1-4	-	-	TRBV6-6	TGTGCCAGCAGTTACTCGTCGTCAACTAATGAAAAACTGTTTTTT	CASSYSSSTNEKLFF
TRBJ2-5	many	TRBD2	TRBV6-6	TGTGCCAGCAGTTACAGCGGGGGGGCCGAAACTAAAGAGACCCAGTACTTC	CASSYSGGAETKETQYF
TRBJ2-1	many	TRBD2	TRBV5-5	TGTGCCAGCAGCCCCCAGGGCGTTATAGCGGGGGGCTACAATGAGCAGTTCTTC	CASSPQGVIAGGYNEQFF